The entry below describes one TCR beta chain. The sample belongs to a study of blood T cell repertoires in COVID-19. The V end lost 5 bases, the J end lost 3 bases, and 12 bases lay between the germline ends. Germline-derived CDR1 and CDR2 are SGHRS and YFSETQ. CDR3 length: 13 amino acids. Some clones are missing from TCRdb's copy, which holds only in-frame ones; the method was immunoSEQ multiplex PCR. In the table there are approximately 150,000 clones, around 80% of which are singletons. The TCR was taken from a woman aged 65 to 85 in a cohort exposed to, infected with or recovered from COVID-19 (not recorded which). The specimen sequenced was PBMCs or T cells enriched from blood (not recorded which). V usage is TRBV5-1 and J usage is TRBJ2-7; weak D call: TRBD1 (6 bases). The CDR3 DNA follows: TGCGCCAGCAGGATGGACAGAGACTACGAGCAGTACTTC. Its translation: CASRMDRDYEQYF. Full variable domain (remainder filled in from reference TRBV5-1 and TRBJ2-7): KAGVTQTPRYLIKTRGQQVTLSCSPISGHRSVSWYQQTPGQGLQFLFEYFSETQRNKGNFPGRFSGRQFSNSRSEMNVSTLELGDSALYLCASRMDRDYEQYFGPGTRLTVT.